Shown below are 30 T cell receptor beta chains from a single sample sequenced in a study of regulatory T cells in long-lasting Graves disease. Sample time point: persistent/refractory GD, antithyroid drugs over 5 years with positive TRAb. Extracted RNA from PBMCs served as the source of the TCR library. Building the TCR beta libraries relied on iRepertoire HTBI primers, and CDR3 regions underwent Arm-PCR. MiXCR, run by TCRdb on the multiplex PCR reads, gives a single entry per CDR3 protein. The table lists a few hundred thousand distinct CDR3 sequences, 23% of them singletons, with about a quarter in the top ten. The material was peripheral blood mononuclear cells (PBMCs), obtained when the disease was refractory, from a patient treated with antithyroid drugs. The receptors come from a female donor with Graves disease.

Ten or more counts support this clonotype. This sequence joins TRBV28 and TRBJ1-2; 10 bases agree with TRBD1. The CDR3 length is 15 residues. The ends lost 4 bases at V and 4 bases at J; junction bases unmatched: 6. Germline CDR1 is MDHEN and CDR2 is SYDVKM. CDR3 DNA: TGTGCCAGCAGTTCCGGGACAGGGGTAGGCTATGGCTACACCTTC. Translating it yields CASSSGTGVGYGYTF.

The chain combines TRBV29-1 with TRBJ1-1; D is unclear. CDR3 length equals 17 residues. V lost 1 base and J 0 bases, leaving 18 bases between the germline ends. Per the germline V gene, CDR1 is SQVTM and CDR2 is ANQGSEA. CDR3 coding DNA: TGCAGCGTTGAAGGTAGTGGGTTTAGTTCCATGAACACTGAAGCTTTCTTT. Translated, it gives CSVEGSGFSSMNTEAFF.

This clonotype was recorded many times. The chain joins TRBV6-1 to TRBJ2-5, with TRBD2 matching 10 bases. The ends lost 3 bases at V and 1 base at J; junction bases unmatched: 14. The CDR3 has 19 residues. Germline CDR1 and CDR2: MNHNS and SASEGT. The chain's CDR3 is CASSEFGASGSYPQETQYF. CDR3 bases: TGTGCCAGCAGTGAGTTTGGAGCTAGCGGGAGTTACCCCCAAGAGACCCAGTACTTC.

This clonotype was counted at least ten times. V usage is TRBV7-2 and J usage is TRBJ2-5; the D gene is possibly TRBD2 (5 bases). From germline, CDR1 is SGHTA and CDR2 FQGNSA. Trimming took off 5 bases at V and 6 bases at J, with 13 bases between the two ends. CDR3 length equals 13 residues. The chain's CDR3 is CASSPRYGKTQYF. CDR3 in DNA: TGTGCCAGCAGCCCCAGGTACGGGAAGACCCAGTACTTC.

V usage is TRBV11-2 and J usage is TRBJ1-6, with TRBD1 as a possible D gene (6 bases). Germline V gene sequence: CDR1 SGHAT, CDR2 FQNNGV. The V gene lost 2 bases and the J gene lost 6 bases, with 14 bases spanning the gap. This CDR3 region has 16 residues. The CDR3 loop is CASSLRGTGSNSPLHF. For the CDR3, the DNA is TGTGCCAGCAGCTTAAGGGGTACAGGGTCTAATTCACCCCTCCACTTT.

The V and J genes are TRBV20-1 and TRBJ1-3; D ambiguous. This CDR3 spans 15 amino acids. V lost 0 bases and J lost 0, with 9 bases in between. Looked up from germline, CDR1 is DFQATT and CDR2 is SNEGSKA (reference sequence). CDR3 sequence (DNA): TGCAGTGCTAGAGATCTTCGTAGCTCTGGAAACACCATATATTTT. Translating it yields CSARDLRSSGNTIYF.

This rearrangement joins TRBV4-1 to TRBJ2-7; 9 nucleotides agree with TRBD2. The CDR3 spans 17 residues. V lost 4 bases and J lost 4; bases outside the gene matches: 14. Germline CDR1 and CDR2: MGHRA and YSYEKL. As DNA, the CDR3 is TGCGCCAGCAGCCCTTCAAGCGTGGCGGGAGGGATTTACGAGCAGTACTTC. It codes for CASSPSSVAGGIYEQYF.

This clonotype occurred many times. The chain employs TRBV6-2 or TRBV6-3 and TRBJ1-1, with TRBD1 matching 7 bases. The CDR3 length is 15 residues. The junction had 7 bases not matched to a gene; V was cut back by 4 bases and J by 2 bases. The germline V gene encodes CDR1 MNHEY and CDR2 SVGEGT. CDR3 DNA sequence: TGTGCCAGCAGTTCCCACAGGGGACTCAACACTGAAGCTTTCTTT. This translates into CASSSHRGLNTEAFF.

The V and J genes are TRBV4-1 and TRBJ1-1, with D possibly being TRBD1 (5 bases). Trimming removed 8 bases from V and 5 bases from J, with 12 bases in between. Germline values: CDR1 MGHRA, CDR2 YSYEKL. This CDR3 has 12 amino acids. CDR3 in DNA: TGCGCCAGCTTCGGCGGGGGGACTGAAGCTTTCTTT. This sequence encodes CASFGGGTEAFF.

This clonotype occurred a few times. The chain combines TRBV27 with TRBJ2-7, with TRBD1 matching 8 bases. The CDR3 extends over 15 amino acids. The J segment lost 4 bases and the V segment lost 3 bases, leaving 8 bases of the junction unmatched. From germline, CDR1 is MNHEY and CDR2 SMNVEV (reference sequence). The CDR3 DNA sequence: TGTGCCAGCAGTTTTCAGGGGGCGTGGGTATACGAGCAGTACTTC. As protein: CASSFQGAWVYEQYF.

The rearrangement joins TRBV30 to TRBJ1-2, with D unresolved. V lost 8 bases, J lost 5 bases, and 15 bases lay in between. CDR1 is GTSNPN and CDR2 is SVGIG in the germline V gene (reference sequence). This CDR3 contains 12 residues. In nucleotides, the CDR3 is TGTGCCGGCTCAGACGCGGAATATGGCTACACCTTC. Protein: CAGSDAEYGYTF.

The chain is built from TRBV19 and TRBJ2-7; D uncertain. Trimming pared 3 bases from V and 2 bases from J, leaving 14 bases between. CDR3 length equals 15 residues. Germline lookup yields CDR1 LNHDA and CDR2 SQIVND (reference sequence). The CDR3 nucleotides are TGTGCCAGTAGTATCACTTTCGGTCTTGCCTACGAGCAGTACTTC. Its translation: CASSITFGLAYEQYF. Using reference TRBV19 and TRBJ2-7 for the parts outside the CDR3, the full variable domain is DGGITQSPKYLFRKEGQNVTLSCEQNLNHDAMYWYRQDPGQGLRLIYYSQIVNDFQKGDIAEGYSVSREKKESFPLTVTSAQKNPTAFYLCASSITFGLAYEQYFGPGTRLTVT.

The chain recombines TRBV5-1 with TRBJ2-7; 9 bases are shared with TRBD2. There are 15 residues in the CDR3. Germline V gives CDR1 SGHRS, CDR2 YFSETQ. With 4 bases clipped from V and 7 bases from J, the junction kept 12 bases outside the gene matches. This CDR3 is CASSPGLASLREQYF. As DNA, the CDR3 is TGCGCCAGCAGCCCCGGACTAGCGTCGTTGAGAGAGCAGTACTTC.

This rearrangement joins TRBV2 to TRBJ2-2; no definite D call. Trimming took off 3 bases at V and 5 bases at J, with 10 bases between the two ends. The CDR3 covers 14 residues. Per the germline V gene, CDR1 is SNHLY and CDR2 is FYNNEI. The CDR3 region is CASSESGITGELFF. CDR3 nucleotides: TGTGCCAGCAGTGAGAGTGGGATAACCGGGGAGCTGTTTTTT. The entire variable domain, with the rest obtained from reference TRBV2 and TRBJ2-2, is as follows: EPEVTQTPSHQVTQMGQEVILRCVPISNHLYFYWYRQILGQKVEFLVSFYNNEISEKSEIFDDQFSVERPDGSNFTLKIRSTKLEDSAMYFCASSESGITGELFFGEGSRLTVL.

This clonotype was recorded many times. The chain employs TRBV20-1 and TRBJ2-2; unclear D gene. This CDR3 has 17 residues. Germline V CDR1 and CDR2: DFQATT, SNEGSKA (reference sequence). The V end was cut by 0 bases, the J end by 0 bases, with 14 bases between. The CDR3 protein is CSARDLRSLANTGELFF. For the CDR3, the DNA is TGCAGTGCTAGAGATCTCAGGTCGCTAGCGAACACCGGGGAGCTGTTTTTT.

The rearrangement links TRBV6-1 to TRBJ2-5; D is possibly TRBD1 (5 bases). Per the germline V gene, CDR1 is MNHNS and CDR2 is SASEGT. There are 13 residues in the CDR3. The V end lost 6 bases, the J end lost 3 bases, and 11 bases lay between the germline ends. CDR3 protein: CASRAQGKETQYF. The CDR3 DNA reads TGTGCCAGCAGGGCCCAGGGAAAAGAGACCCAGTACTTC.

This chain links TRBV19 with TRBJ1-1; perhaps TRBD1 as D (6 bases). The CDR3 extends over 13 amino acids. Germline V gives CDR1 LNHDA, CDR2 SQIVND (reference sequence). Trimming stripped 3 bases from V and 6 bases from J, with 11 bases between. The CDR3 DNA sequence: TGTGCCAGTAGTATGATGGGGGGCCCTGAAGCTTTCTTT. It codes for CASSMMGGPEAFF.

This clonotype was detected only a few times. This chain joins TRBV7-8 and TRBJ2-5; TRBD2 is a possible D gene (5 bases). V lost 4 bases, J lost 5 bases, and 17 bases lay in between. The CDR3 covers 15 residues. Germline CDR1 is SGHVS and CDR2 is FQNEAQ. The CDR3 loop is CASSSPPLRGETQYF. CDR3 DNA sequence: TGTGCCAGCAGCTCCCCGCCCTTGCGAGGGGAGACCCAGTACTTC.

The chain links TRBV28 to TRBJ2-2; 7 bases are a match to TRBD1. In germline, CDR1 is MDHEN, CDR2 SYDVKM. V dropped 6 bases and J dropped 1; count of bases not matched to a gene: 8. CDR3 length equals 16 residues. CDR3 DNA sequence: TGTGCCAGCAGCTACGAGGGACAGTGGAACACCGGGGAGCTGTTTTTT. Protein: CASSYEGQWNTGELFF.

This clonotype was detected many times. V usage is TRBV2 and J usage is TRBJ2-4; D may be TRBD2 (5 bases). Trimming took 7 bases from V and 0 from J, leaving 13 bases between them. The V gene's germline CDR1 is SNHLY and CDR2 FYNNEI. The CDR3 sequence is 15 residues long. The CDR3 sequence: CASKVEGIAKNIQYF. For the CDR3, the DNA is TGTGCCAGCAAAGTAGAGGGCATAGCCAAAAACATTCAGTACTTC. Complete variable domain (other parts from reference TRBV2 and TRBJ2-4): EPEVTQTPSHQVTQMGQEVILRCVPISNHLYFYWYRQILGQKVEFLVSFYNNEISEKSEIFDDQFSVERPDGSNFTLKIRSTKLEDSAMYFCASKVEGIAKNIQYFGAGTRLSVL.

This clonotype was picked up a small number of times. The chain couples TRBV14 to TRBJ1-1; no firm D call. The CDR3 spans 14 residues. The ends were cut back, 4 bases at V and 3 bases at J, with 12 bases in the middle. Germline CDR1 is SGHDN and CDR2 is FVKESK. CDR3 sequence (DNA): TGTGCCAGCAGCCCTAGATATGGCGACACTGAAGCTTTCTTT. Its translation is CASSPRYGDTEAFF.

This clonotype appeared many times. DNA of the CDR3: TGCAGCGTTACAGGGAGACCTAGTGTGAACACTGAAGCTTTCTTT. It encodes CSVTGRPSVNTEAFF. This sequence joins TRBV29-1 and TRBJ1-1, with D possibly being TRBD1 (6 bases). Germline lookup yields CDR1 SQVTM and CDR2 ANQGSEA. The CDR3 totals 15 residues. V lost 5 bases, J lost 0 bases, and 16 bases lay in between.

The rearrangement joins TRBV18 to TRBJ2-7; D possibly corresponds to TRBD2 (6 bases). V was pared by 6 bases and J by 0 bases, with 18 bases between. Germline V gene data show CDR1 as KGHSH and CDR2 as LQKENI. This CDR3 is 16 amino acids long. DNA for the CDR3: TGTGCCAGCTCCCCTCGTGAGTCGCGGGGCTCCTACGAGCAGTACTTC. Translation: CASSPRESRGSYEQYF. The variable domain in full, with the rest retrieved from reference TRBV18 and TRBJ2-7, is NAGVMQNPRHLVRRRGQEARLRCSPMKGHSHVYWYRQLPEEGLKFMVYLQKENIIDESGMPKERFSAEFPKEGPSILRIQQVVRGDSAAYFCASSPRESRGSYEQYFGPGTRLTVT.

Concerning this clonotype: A read error may be the cause here, since a much bigger clone is one base away. The chain carries TRBV6-1 and TRBJ1-2; D not certain. CDR1 is MNHNS and CDR2 is SASEGT in the germline V gene. V was pared by 6 bases and J by 2 bases, with 16 bases between. The CDR3 extends over 15 amino acids. The CDR3 spells CASRPNRPQNYGYTF. The CDR3 coding sequence is TGTGCCAGCAGACCCAACCGGCCACAAAACTATGGCTACACCTTC.

V gene TRBV20-1 combines with J gene TRBJ2-1; D unclear. This CDR3 comprises 12 residues. Germline V gene lookup returns CDR1 DFQATT and CDR2 SNEGSKA (reference sequence). V lost 0 bases and J lost 7, with 7 bases in between. The CDR3 is CSARDRQNEQFF. CDR3 bases: TGCAGTGCTAGAGATCGGCAAAATGAGCAGTTCTTC.

This clonotype was found a few times. This chain links TRBV11-2 with TRBJ2-4; D uncertain. Germline V gene lookup returns CDR1 SGHAT and CDR2 FQNNGV. The CDR3 is 18 residues long. V dropped 5 bases and J dropped 0 bases, with 20 bases sitting between them. CDR3 sequence (DNA): TGTGCCAGCAGCATAACCCGGCCGGGTCTGTTAGCCAAAAACATTCAGTACTTC. Protein sequence: CASSITRPGLLAKNIQYF.

V gene TRBV4-1 combines with J gene TRBJ1-4, with D uncertain. In germline, CDR1 is MGHRA, CDR2 YSYEKL. This CDR3 is built from 15 residues. Trimming cost V 0 bases and J 5 bases, with 10 bases left between them. This CDR3 is CASSQEVGSNEKLFF. As DNA, the CDR3 is TGCGCCAGCAGCCAAGAAGTCGGGTCCAATGAAAAACTGTTTTTT.

This clonotype was detected ten times or more. The gene calls are TRBV7-2 and TRBJ1-1; 9 nucleotides agree with TRBD1. The CDR3 runs 17 residues. With 1 base clipped from V and 4 bases from J, the junction kept 10 bases outside the gene matches. Looked up from germline, CDR1 is SGHTA and CDR2 is FQGNSA. The CDR3 sequence: CASSLGQTGGAATEAFF. CDR3 nucleotides: TGTGCCAGCAGCTTAGGACAGACAGGGGGAGCGGCCACTGAAGCTTTCTTT.

This clonotype has at least ten counts. The rearrangement joins TRBV28 to TRBJ1-2; TRBD1 matches 7 bases. The germline V gene has CDR1 MDHEN and CDR2 SYDVKM. This CDR3 is 14 amino acids long. With V trimmed by 7 bases and J by 4 bases, 9 bases remained unmatched. This CDR3 is CASTIYRGSYGYTF. DNA for the CDR3: TGTGCCAGCACCATTTACAGGGGTAGCTATGGCTACACCTTC.

The gene calls are TRBV5-1 and TRBJ1-5, with D hard to call. The CDR3 runs 15 residues. The germline CDR1 and CDR2 sequences are SGHRS and YFSETQ. V gave up 4 bases and J gave up 1 base, with 12 bases separating them. Written as DNA, the CDR3 is TGCGCCAGCAGCCCGTACCCGACAAGCAATCAGCCCCAGCATTTT. As protein: CASSPYPTSNQPQHF.